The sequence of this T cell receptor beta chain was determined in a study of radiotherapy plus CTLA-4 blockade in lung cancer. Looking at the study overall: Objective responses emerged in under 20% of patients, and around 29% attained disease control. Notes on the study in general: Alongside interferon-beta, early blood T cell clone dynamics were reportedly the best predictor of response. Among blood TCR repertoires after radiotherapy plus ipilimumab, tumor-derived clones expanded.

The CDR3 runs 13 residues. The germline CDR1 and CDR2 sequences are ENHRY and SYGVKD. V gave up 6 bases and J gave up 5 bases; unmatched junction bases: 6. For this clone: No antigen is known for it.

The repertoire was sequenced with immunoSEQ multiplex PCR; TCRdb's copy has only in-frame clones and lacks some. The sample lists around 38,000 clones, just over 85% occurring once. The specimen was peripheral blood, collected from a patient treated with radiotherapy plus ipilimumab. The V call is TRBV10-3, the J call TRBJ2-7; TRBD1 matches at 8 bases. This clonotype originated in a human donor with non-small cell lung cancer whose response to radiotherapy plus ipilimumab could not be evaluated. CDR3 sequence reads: CAISKDRDNEQYF. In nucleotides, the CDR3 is TGTGCCATCAGCAAGGACAGGGACAACGAGCAGTACTTC.